A single sample is the source of the 21 T cell receptor beta chains below, sequenced in a study of CD4 T cells in relation to SARS-CoV-2 and coronaviruses. Their antigens are not known. Assay used: immunoSEQ multiplex PCR; TCRdb lists only in-frame clones, some missing. The sample has over 15,000 clones, 70% to 85% seen once; the top ten hold approximately 30%. Before the COVID-19 pandemic, during about 2011-2019, CD4+ T cells were taken from unexposed donors. CD4+ T cells were isolated from the cells after nine to eleven days of culture. What was sequenced was CD4+ T cells from PBMCs, cultured in vitro. These receptors all come from a human donor in good health.

This clone was picked up a small number of times. The CDR3 nucleotides read TGTGCCACCAGTGAACCTGGGACCGACCGTTGTGAGCAGTTCTTC. It encodes CATSEPGTDRCEQFF. The V call is TRBV24-1, the J call TRBJ2-1; D may be TRBD1 or TRBD2 (5 bases each). CDR1 is KGHDR, CDR2 SFDVKD, per germline. The CDR3 runs to 15 residues. V gave up 4 bases and J gave up 9 bases, with 18 bases separating them.

V and J are TRBV7-7 and TRBJ2-1; the match to TRBD2 covers 14 bases. The CDR3 loop spans 15 amino acids. CDR1 is SSHAT and CDR2 is FNYEAQ in the germline V gene (reference sequence). Trimming at V came to 5 bases and at J to 10 bases, leaving 7 bases not matched to a gene. CDR3: CASSLGGLAGEEQFF. CDR3 nucleotide sequence: TGTGCCAGCAGCCTAGGGGGACTAGCGGGAGAGGAGCAGTTCTTC.

This clone turned up a few times. The V gene is TRBV30, the J gene TRBJ1-2, with D maybe TRBD1 (5 bases). This CDR3 region has 13 residues. Germline CDR1 GTSNPN, CDR2 SVGIG (reference sequence). Trimming took off 4 bases at V and 3 bases at J, with 12 bases between the two ends. CDR3 DNA: TGTGCCTGGATGGGGGGTTCTCACTATGGCTACACCTTC. Residues: CAWMGGSHYGYTF.

This clone appeared a few times. This sequence joins TRBV4-2 and TRBJ2-1, with D perhaps TRBD2 (5 bases). The length of the CDR3 is 14 residues. From germline, CDR1 is LGHNA and CDR2 YNFKEQ. Deletions cut 1 base from V and 6 bases from J, with 10 bases between. CDR3 residues: CASSQVAGLNEQFF. The CDR3 DNA follows: TGTGCCAGCAGCCAAGTTGCGGGCCTCAATGAGCAGTTCTTC.

This clone was seen more than once but under ten times. The CDR3 sequence: CASSSDPRGGYTF. The CDR3 region has the DNA TGTGCCAGCAGCTCCGACCCAAGGGGGGGCTACACCTTC. The V and J genes are TRBV28 and TRBJ1-2, with D possibly matching TRBD1 (6 bases). The CDR3 runs 13 residues. CDR1 and CDR2 from the germline V gene are MDHEN and SYDVKM. Deletions cut 6 bases from V and 8 bases from J, with 16 bases between.

The chain carries TRBV6-5 and TRBJ1-5; 9 bases align to TRBD1. V lost 0 bases and J lost 7; bases outside the gene matches: 4. From germline, CDR1 is MNHEY and CDR2 SVGAGI. The CDR3 covers 15 residues. CDR3 DNA sequence: TGTGCCAGCAGTTACTCGGACAGGGGTGGCCAGCCCCAGCATTTT. This codes for CASSYSDRGGQPQHF.

The V gene is TRBV20-1, the J gene TRBJ2-5, with D hard to call. V lost 3 bases and J lost 3, with 5 bases in between. CDR1 is DFQATT and CDR2 is SNEGSKA in the germline V gene (reference sequence). The CDR3 loop spans 11 amino acids. The CDR3 region is CSASAKETQYF. The DNA of the CDR3 is TGCAGTGCTAGCGCCAAAGAGACCCAGTACTTC.

This rearrangement joins TRBV30 to TRBJ1-2, with TRBD1 identical over 10 bases. The CDR3 loop spans 16 amino acids. V trimming: 3 bases; J trimming: 3 bases; junction bases outside the gene matches: 10. CDR1 is GTSNPN and CDR2 is SVGIG in the germline V gene (reference sequence). The CDR3 is CAWSSPFGQGDYGYTF. In DNA, the CDR3 is TGTGCCTGGAGCTCCCCGTTCGGACAGGGGGACTATGGCTACACCTTC. The full variable domain, with the rest looked up from reference TRBV30 and TRBJ1-2, is SQTIHQWPATLVQPVGSPLSLECTVEGTSNPNLYWYRQAAGRGLQLLFYSVGIGQISSEVPQNLSASRPQDRQFILSSKKLLLSDSGFYLCAWSSPFGQGDYGYTFGSGTRLTVV.

The genes are TRBV9 and TRBJ1-2; no clear D. V was cut by 0 bases and J by 5 bases, with 5 bases left in between. CDR3 size: 12 residues. Per germline, CDR1 SGDLS and CDR2 YYNGEE. The CDR3 DNA sequence: TGTGCCAGCAGCGTAGGAGGGTATGGCTACACCTTC. It translates to CASSVGGYGYTF.

V usage is TRBV7-9 and J usage is TRBJ2-3, with D unclear. This CDR3 is built from 12 residues. The germline V gene has CDR1 SEHNR and CDR2 FQNEAQ (reference sequence). Trimming shortened V by 5 bases and J by 6 bases, and 9 bases separated the two germline ends. CDR3 nucleotide sequence: TGTGCCAGCAGCACAACATGGGATACGCAGTATTTT. Translating it yields CASSTTWDTQYF.

V gene TRBV12-3 or TRBV12-4 combines with J gene TRBJ2-1, with D hard to call. Between the trimmed V and J ends, which lost 5 bases and 7 bases, there was a span of 9 bases. The CDR3 has 12 amino acids. The CDR3 nucleotides are TGTGCCAGCAGTCCCATCGGAAATGAGCAGTTCTTC. Encoded protein: CASSPIGNEQFF.

The V call is TRBV7-8, the J call TRBJ2-7; TRBD1 might be the D (5 bases). The germline V gene has CDR1 SGHVS and CDR2 FQNEAQ. The CDR3 has 14 residues. V shed 5 bases and J shed 1 base, with 12 bases lying between them. CDR3 sequence reads: CASSRDRTSYEQYF. The CDR3 nucleotides read TGTGCCAGCAGCCGTGACAGAACATCCTACGAGCAGTACTTC.

The genes are TRBV7-9 and TRBJ1-2; D not certain. Deletions cut 0 bases from V and 6 bases from J, with 11 bases between. Germline CDR1 is SEHNR and CDR2 is FQNEAQ (reference sequence). This CDR3 region has 14 residues. This CDR3 is CASSLAGRADGYTF. Written as DNA, the CDR3 is TGTGCCAGCAGCTTAGCGGGGAGGGCGGATGGCTACACCTTC.

This clone appeared a few times. The chain carries TRBV7-9 and TRBJ2-7; D might be TRBD1 (6 bases). This CDR3 region has 15 residues. The germline CDR1 and CDR2 sequences are SEHNR and FQNEAQ (reference sequence). V lost 8 bases, J lost 5 bases, and 22 bases lay in between. CDR3 region: CASARGKGPFDEQYF. For the CDR3, the DNA is TGTGCCAGCGCAAGGGGGAAGGGGCCTTTTGACGAGCAGTACTTC.

J is TRBJ2-1 and V is TRBV19; D is possibly TRBD1 (5 bases). Between the trimmed V and J ends, which lost 4 bases and 6 bases, there was a span of 13 bases. Germline CDR1 LNHDA, CDR2 SQIVND (reference sequence). CDR3 length: 14 amino acids. The CDR3 is CASSRLRGPNEQFF. CDR3 nucleotide sequence: TGTGCCAGTAGTAGGCTAAGGGGCCCCAATGAGCAGTTCTTC.

The chain carries TRBV3-1 (or the pseudogene TRBV3-2) and TRBJ2-1; weak D call: TRBD2 (5 bases). V was pared by 1 base and J by 5 bases, with 15 bases between. The CDR3 totals 16 residues. Germline V gene lookup returns CDR1 LGHDT and CDR2 YNNKEL (reference sequence). The CDR3 is CASSQVGLGINNEQFF. The CDR3 DNA sequence: TGTGCCAGCAGCCAAGTTGGACTGGGGATAAACAATGAGCAGTTCTTC.

CDR3 nucleotides: TGCGCCAGCAGCTTGGGTAGGGACAGGGCGGCCTACGAGCAGTACTTC. Protein sequence: CASSLGRDRAAYEQYF. The rearrangement joins TRBV5-1 to TRBJ2-7; 9 bases are shared with TRBD1. V was clipped by 0 bases and J by 2 bases; unmatched bases: 6. This CDR3 comprises 16 residues. Germline values: CDR1 SGHRS, CDR2 YFSETQ.

This chain uses TRBV3-1 (or the pseudogene TRBV3-2) with TRBJ1-2, with D uncertain. Germline V gives CDR1 LGHDT, CDR2 YNNKEL (reference sequence). Deletions cut 1 base from V and 4 bases from J, with 10 bases between. The CDR3 has 14 residues. CDR3 in DNA: TGTGCCAGCAGCCAAGGTTATCTTAGCTATGGCTACACCTTC. Its protein is CASSQGYLSYGYTF.

The table lists this clone with a few counts. This sequence joins TRBV19 and TRBJ1-5; 9 bases fit TRBD1. Germline lookup yields CDR1 LNHDA and CDR2 SQIVND (reference sequence). J was trimmed by 4 bases and V by 4 bases; bases with no gene match: 5. This CDR3 has 15 residues. CDR3 protein: CASSKDRGRNQPQHF. For the CDR3, the DNA is TGTGCCAGTAGTAAAGACAGGGGGAGAAATCAGCCCCAGCATTTT.

The chain combines TRBV30 with TRBJ2-6; 7 bases map to TRBD1. J gave up 2 bases and V 3 bases, and 1 base lay outside the gene matches. CDR1 GTSNPN and CDR2 SVGIG come from the germline V gene (reference sequence). CDR3 length equals 14 residues. CDR3 bases: TGTGCCTGGAGAACAGGGGCTGGGGCCAACGTCCTGACTTTC. Residues: CAWRTGAGANVLTF.

This chain joins TRBV6-1 and TRBJ1-6, with no clear D. This CDR3 has 14 residues. V lost 2 bases to trimming and J lost 10 bases, with 12 bases between them. Germline V lookup: CDR1 MNHNS, CDR2 SASEGT. The CDR3 spells CASSESGGRSPLHF. For the CDR3, the DNA is TGTGCCAGCAGTGAATCCGGCGGGCGATCACCCCTCCACTTT.